A single sample is the source of the 13 T cell receptor beta chains below, sequenced in a study of PD-1 blockade in classical Hodgkin lymphoma. Sample time point: newly diagnosed, previously untreated cHL patient sample. The repertoire was sequenced with immunoSEQ multiplex PCR; TCRdb's copy has only in-frame clones and lacks some. In the table there are about 47,000 clones, roughly 90% of which are singletons. Specimen: peripheral blood mononuclear cells (PBMCs). The source of these receptors is a human donor with classical Hodgkin lymphoma.

The V gene is TRBV5-1, the J gene TRBJ2-7; D is ambiguous. The CDR3 covers 13 residues. Germline loops: CDR1 SGHRS, CDR2 YFSETQ. Trimming left V 0 bases short and J 7 bases short, with 11 bases between. The CDR3 reads CASSLDRKREQYF. CDR3 nucleotides: TGCGCCAGCAGCTTGGATCGCAAGAGGGAGCAGTACTTC.

V usage is TRBV6-4 and J usage is TRBJ1-1, with 11 bases matching TRBD1. This CDR3 is built from 14 residues. The germline CDR1 and CDR2 sequences are MRHNA and SNTAGT. V gave up 6 bases and J gave up 4 bases; unmatched junction bases: 4. CDR3 coding DNA: TGTGCCAGCAGGGCTGGGACAGGGGGCACTGAAGCTTTCTTT. This encodes CASRAGTGGTEAFF.

This clone has just one count. The chain uses TRBV2 and TRBJ2-7; D perhaps matches TRBD1 (5 bases). Germline CDR1 SNHLY, CDR2 FYNNEI. This CDR3 region has 13 residues. DNA for the CDR3: TGTGCTTCCAAGGGGCCAGGGACCTACGAGCAGTACGTC. It is translated as CASKGPGTYEQYV.

This chain uses TRBV7-9 with TRBJ1-1, with a weak D call TRBD1 (6 bases). The V gene's germline CDR1 is SEHNR and CDR2 FQNEAQ (reference sequence). CDR3 length: 13 amino acids. V lost 4 bases and J 4 bases, leaving 10 bases between the germline ends. The CDR3, as DNA: TGTGCCAGCAGCTCTTTACAGGGCACTGAAGCTTTCTTT. Translation gives CASSSLQGTEAFF. The variable domain in full, completed from reference TRBV7-9 and TRBJ1-1, reads DTGVSQNPRHKITKRGQNVTFRCDPISEHNRLYWYRQTLGQGPEFLTYFQNEAQLEKSRLLSDRFSAERPKGSFSTLEIQRTEQGDSAMYLCASSSLQGTEAFFGQGTRLTVV.

CDR3 in amino acids: CASSFGGGEQYF. CDR3 bases: TGCGCCAGCAGCTTCGGGGGCGGGGAGCAGTACTTC. The chain employs TRBV5-1 and TRBJ2-7; D is perhaps TRBD1 or TRBD2 (6 bases each). V dropped 2 bases and J dropped 7 bases, with 10 bases sitting between them. Germline-derived CDR1 and CDR2 are SGHRS and YFSETQ. The CDR3 loop spans 12 amino acids.

Note on this clone: Mismatch with germline at one junction end may stem from a read error. The chain is built from TRBV18 and TRBJ2-1; no definite D call. The CDR3 totals 16 residues. The germline V gene has CDR1 KGHSH and CDR2 LQKENI. The CDR3 region is CVSSPLEVSSYNEQFF. In nucleotides, the CDR3 is TGTGTCAGCTCACCGCTAGAGGTTAGCTCCTACAATGAGCAGTTCTTC.

The chain couples TRBV5-4 to TRBJ2-5; D is possibly TRBD1 (6 bases). The germline gives CDR1 SGHNT, CDR2 YYREEE (reference sequence). The germline V and J ends were trimmed by 3 bases and 2 bases, with 11 bases remaining between them. The CDR3 contains 14 residues. The CDR3 reads CASSSWTEQETQYF. The CDR3 DNA reads as TGTGCCAGCAGCTCCTGGACAGAGCAAGAGACCCAGTACTTC.

The chain is built from TRBV10-3 and TRBJ2-3; 10 bases agree with TRBD1. The CDR3 is 15 residues long. Trimming took 3 bases from V and 1 from J; bases not matched to a gene: 1. Germline loops: CDR1 ENHRY, CDR2 SYGVKD. The CDR3 sequence: CAISDGTGGTDTQYF. CDR3 bases: TGTGCCATCAGTGATGGGACAGGGGGCACAGATACGCAGTATTTT.

The chain has TRBV2 and TRBJ1-3; the D is unclear. Between the trimmed V and J ends, which lost 2 bases and 1 base, there was a span of 9 bases. The CDR3 contains 15 residues. Germline V CDR1 and CDR2: SNHLY, FYNNEI. The CDR3 loop is CASSERGGSGNTIYF. The CDR3 coding sequence is TGTGCCAGCAGTGAACGGGGTGGGTCTGGAAACACCATATATTTT.

This chain uses TRBV15 with TRBJ2-2, with D tentatively TRBD2 (5 bases). The germline V and J ends were trimmed by 5 bases and 4 bases, with 11 bases remaining between them. The CDR3 runs to 14 residues. CDR1 and CDR2 (germline): LNHNV, YYDKDF (reference sequence). CDR3 region: CATSERRVTGELFF. The DNA of the CDR3 is TGTGCCACCAGCGAGCGGCGAGTCACCGGGGAGCTGTTTTTT.

The CDR3 nucleotides read TGTGCCAGCAGCCAAGACTACTCCTACGAGCAGTACTTC. Translation: CASSQDYSYEQYF. This sequence joins TRBV4-2 and TRBJ2-7, with D unresolved. Trimming cost V 0 bases and J 0 bases, with 3 bases left between them. The CDR3 sequence is 13 residues long. In germline, CDR1 is LGHNA, CDR2 YNFKEQ.

The chain carries TRBV5-1 and TRBJ2-1; TRBD2 matches at 7 bases. Germline V gene sequence: CDR1 SGHRS, CDR2 YFSETQ. Germline trimming cut 0 bases from V and 4 bases from J; bases unmatched to any gene: 4. This CDR3 has 15 amino acids. The CDR3 DNA sequence: TGCGCCAGCAGCTTGGCGGGGGGAGTGTACAATGAGCAGTTCTTC. Protein: CASSLAGGVYNEQFF.

The chain carries TRBV2 and TRBJ2-5, with no clear D. V lost 1 base and J lost 4, with 7 bases in between. The CDR3 contains 13 residues. CDR1 and CDR2 from the germline V gene are SNHLY and FYNNEI. The CDR3 DNA is TGTGCCAGCAGTGAAGTGGATGCAGAGACCCAGTACTTC. Protein sequence: CASSEVDAETQYF.